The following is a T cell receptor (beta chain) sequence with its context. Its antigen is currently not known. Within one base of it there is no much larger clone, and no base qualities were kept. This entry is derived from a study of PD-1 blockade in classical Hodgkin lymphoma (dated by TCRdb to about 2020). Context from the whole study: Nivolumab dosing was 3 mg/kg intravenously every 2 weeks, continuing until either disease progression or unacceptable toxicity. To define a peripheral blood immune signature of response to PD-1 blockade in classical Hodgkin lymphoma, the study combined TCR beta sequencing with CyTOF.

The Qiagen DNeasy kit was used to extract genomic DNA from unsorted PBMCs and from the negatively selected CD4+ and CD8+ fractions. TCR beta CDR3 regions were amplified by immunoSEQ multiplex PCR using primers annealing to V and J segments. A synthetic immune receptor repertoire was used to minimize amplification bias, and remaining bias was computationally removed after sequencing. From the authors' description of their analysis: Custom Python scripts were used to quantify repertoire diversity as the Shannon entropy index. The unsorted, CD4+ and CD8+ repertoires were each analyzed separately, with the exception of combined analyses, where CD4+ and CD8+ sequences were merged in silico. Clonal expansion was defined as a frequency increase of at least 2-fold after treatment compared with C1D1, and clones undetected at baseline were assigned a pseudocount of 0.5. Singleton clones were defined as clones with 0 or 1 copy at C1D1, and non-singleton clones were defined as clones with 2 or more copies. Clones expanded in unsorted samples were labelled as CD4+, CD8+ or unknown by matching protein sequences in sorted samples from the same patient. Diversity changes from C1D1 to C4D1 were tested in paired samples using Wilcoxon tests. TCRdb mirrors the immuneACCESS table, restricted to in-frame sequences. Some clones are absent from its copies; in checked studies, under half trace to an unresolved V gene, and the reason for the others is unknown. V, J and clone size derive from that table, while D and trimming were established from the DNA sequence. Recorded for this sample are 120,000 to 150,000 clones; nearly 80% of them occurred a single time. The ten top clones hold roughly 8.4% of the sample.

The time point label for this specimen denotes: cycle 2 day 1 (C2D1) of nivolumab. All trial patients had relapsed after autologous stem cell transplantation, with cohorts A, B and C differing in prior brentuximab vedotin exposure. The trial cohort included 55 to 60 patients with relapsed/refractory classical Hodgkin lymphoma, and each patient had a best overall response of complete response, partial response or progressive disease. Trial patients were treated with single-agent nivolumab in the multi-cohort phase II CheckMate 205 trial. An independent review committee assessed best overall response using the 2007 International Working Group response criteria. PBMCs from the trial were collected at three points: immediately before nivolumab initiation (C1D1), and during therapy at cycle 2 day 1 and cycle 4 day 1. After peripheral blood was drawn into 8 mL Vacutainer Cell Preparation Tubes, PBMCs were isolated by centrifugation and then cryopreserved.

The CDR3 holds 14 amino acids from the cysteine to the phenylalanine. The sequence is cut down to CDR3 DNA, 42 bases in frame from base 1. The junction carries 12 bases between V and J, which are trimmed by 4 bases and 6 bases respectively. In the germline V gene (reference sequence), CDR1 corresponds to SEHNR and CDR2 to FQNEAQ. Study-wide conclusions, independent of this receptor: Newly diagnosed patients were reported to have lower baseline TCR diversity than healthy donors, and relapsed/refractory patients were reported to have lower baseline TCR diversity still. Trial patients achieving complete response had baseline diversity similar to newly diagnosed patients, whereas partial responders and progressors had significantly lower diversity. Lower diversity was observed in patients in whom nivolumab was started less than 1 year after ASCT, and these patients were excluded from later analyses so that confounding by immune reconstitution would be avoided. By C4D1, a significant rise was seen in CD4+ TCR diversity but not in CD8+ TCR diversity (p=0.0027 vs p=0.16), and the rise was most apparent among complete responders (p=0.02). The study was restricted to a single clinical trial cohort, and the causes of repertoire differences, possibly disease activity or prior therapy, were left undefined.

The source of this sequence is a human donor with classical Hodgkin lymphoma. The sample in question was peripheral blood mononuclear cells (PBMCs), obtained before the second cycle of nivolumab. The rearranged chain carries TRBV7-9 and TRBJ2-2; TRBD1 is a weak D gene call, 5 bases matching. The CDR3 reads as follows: CASSSTVLAGELFF. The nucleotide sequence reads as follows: TGTGCCAGCAGCTCGACAGTTTTGGCCGGGGAGCTGTTTTTT.